The present T cell receptor beta chain was sequenced within a study of blood T cell repertoires in COVID-19. Germline CDR1 is LNHDA and CDR2 is SQIVND (reference sequence). The CDR3 has 14 residues. The V end was cut by 1 base, the J end by 8 bases, with 9 bases between. The data were produced by immunoSEQ multiplex PCR, yet TCRdb's version contains in-frame clones alone and is incomplete. The sample yields about 240,000 clones, about 73% seen once. Source material: peripheral blood. The receptor's source is a woman of 80 years or more with acute or convalescent COVID-19. The chain recombines TRBV19 with TRBJ1-6; D is undetermined. The CDR3 DNA follows: TGTGCCAGTAGTATAGTTCCAGAGGATTCACCCCTCCACTTT. This codes for CASSIVPEDSPLHF.